The 29 T cell receptor beta chains presented below share a single source sample, sequenced in a study of T-cell reconstitution after alpha-beta-depleted transplantation in children. Unique molecular identifiers tagged the TCRbeta library. MiXCR, applied by TCRdb to the PCR reads, yields one record per CDR3 protein. The sample records 450,000 to 600,000 distinct CDR3 sequences, about 11% being singletons. Sequencing used PBMCs, obtained before TCRalphabeta/CD19-depleted stem cell transplant. All receptors come from a child aged 2 to 10 with inherited bone marrow failure, due to receive a stem cell transplant.

There are a few counts of this clonotype. J is TRBJ1-2 and V is TRBV28; D is undetermined. With 5 bases removed from V and 2 bases from J, the gap between germline ends came to 6 bases. Per germline, CDR1 MDHEN and CDR2 SYDVKM. The CDR3 is made up of 12 amino acids. CDR3 in amino acids: CASSAGNYGYTF. In DNA, the CDR3 is TGTGCCAGCAGTGCGGGGAACTATGGCTACACCTTC.

This chain uses TRBV29-1 with TRBJ2-1; the D gene is possibly TRBD2 (5 bases). Germline V gene sequence: CDR1 SQVTM, CDR2 ANQGSEA. The ends were cut back, 1 base at V and 2 bases at J, with 9 bases in the middle. This CDR3 has 14 amino acids. The CDR3 protein is CSVEVYGTYNEQFF. CDR3 nucleotides: TGCAGCGTTGAAGTTTACGGGACCTACAATGAGCAGTTCTTC.

As to this clonotype: A read error may explain this, as a much larger clone is one base away. The V and J genes are TRBV27 and TRBJ2-1, with 7 nucleotides matching TRBD2. The length of the CDR3 is 16 residues. Per germline, CDR1 MNHEY and CDR2 SMNVEV (reference sequence). Trimming took 6 bases from V and 8 from J; bases not matched to a gene: 16. CDR3 sequence (DNA): TGTGCCAGCAGCCCCTACGCTAGCGGAGTTTACCATGAGCAGTTCTTC. Protein product: CASSPYASGVYHEQFF.

This clonotype appeared many times. The chain recombines TRBV28 with TRBJ2-7; 10 bases map to TRBD1. The V gene end was trimmed by 3 bases and the J gene end by 5 bases; junction bases not matched to a gene: 4. CDR1 and CDR2 from the germline V gene are MDHEN and SYDVKM. CDR3 length equals 14 residues. The CDR3 sequence is CASSFGTGVHEQYF. The CDR3 DNA reads TGTGCCAGCAGTTTCGGGACAGGGGTCCACGAGCAGTACTTC. Full variable domain (missing parts from reference TRBV28 and TRBJ2-7): DVKVTQSSRYLVKRTGEKVFLECVQDMDHENMFWYRQDPGLGLRLIYFSYDVKMKEKGDIPEGYSVSREKKERFSLILESASTNQTSMYLCASSFGTGVHEQYFGPGTRLTVT.

This clonotype was found many times. V and J are TRBV29-1 and TRBJ2-3; TRBD1 is a possible D gene (8 bases). The CDR3 is 16 amino acids. The V gene lost 3 bases and the J gene lost 1 base, with 17 bases spanning the gap. CDR1 and CDR2 from the germline V gene are SQVTM and ANQGSEA. The CDR3 nucleotides read TGCAGCGTTGACCCTGTTACAGGGGGGGGCACAGATACGCAGTATTTT. Protein product: CSVDPVTGGGTDTQYF.

This clonotype was found a few times. CDR3 protein: CASSPTGIVGELFF. CDR3 DNA sequence: TGTGCCAGTAGTCCCACAGGGATCGTCGGGGAGCTGTTTTTT. The chain is built from TRBV19 and TRBJ2-2; possibly TRBD1 for D (6 bases). CDR3 length: 14 amino acids. The V and J ends lost 5 bases and 7 bases respectively, with 14 bases between them. In germline, CDR1 is LNHDA, CDR2 SQIVND (reference sequence). Full variable domain (outside the CDR3, taken from reference TRBV19 and TRBJ2-2): DGGITQSPKYLFRKEGQNVTLSCEQNLNHDAMYWYRQDPGQGLRLIYYSQIVNDFQKGDIAEGYSVSREKKESFPLTVTSAQKNPTAFYLCASSPTGIVGELFFGEGSRLTVL.

This clonotype was counted once. A single base separates this from a much larger clone, so it may be a read error. This chain joins TRBV6-2 or TRBV6-3 and TRBJ2-7, with D unclear. The germline gives CDR1 MNHEY, CDR2 SVGEGT. There are 12 residues in the CDR3. CDR3 loop: CANSDPSYEQYF. CDR3 bases: TGTGCCAACAGTGACCCTTCCTACGAGCAGTACTTC.

This clonotype was seen a handful of times. V is TRBV7-2 and J is TRBJ2-1; possible D gene TRBD2, 6 bases. V shed 1 base and J shed 4 bases, with 14 bases lying between them. Germline V gives CDR1 SGHTA, CDR2 FQGNSA. This CDR3 is built from 16 residues. The CDR3 region is CASSLGGVAWYNEQFF. As DNA, the CDR3 is TGTGCCAGCAGCTTAGGGGGGGTAGCGTGGTACAATGAGCAGTTCTTC.

There are many counts of this clonotype. This chain connects TRBV27 to TRBJ2-3; D perhaps matches TRBD2 (6 bases). Germline loops: CDR1 MNHEY, CDR2 SMNVEV (reference sequence). The CDR3 loop spans 14 amino acids. Trimming stripped 6 bases from V and 2 bases from J, with 12 bases between. CDR3 protein: CASRIRDFTDTQYF. The CDR3 coding sequence is TGTGCCAGCAGGATAAGGGACTTCACAGATACGCAGTATTTT.

This clonotype was observed a handful of times. This chain connects TRBV12-3 or TRBV12-4 to TRBJ2-1; 8 positions agree with TRBD2. The CDR3 consists of 15 residues. Losses at the gene ends were 5 bases for V and 8 bases for J; bases not matched to a gene: 11. In DNA, the CDR3 is TGTGCCAGCAGTCTGCGGGATAGCGGGATCCATGAGCAGTTCTTC. Residues: CASSLRDSGIHEQFF.

This clonotype has ten or more counts. The genes are TRBV27 and TRBJ2-7; D remains unclear. This CDR3 is built from 13 residues. Germline V gives CDR1 MNHEY, CDR2 SMNVEV (reference sequence). The V gene lost 2 bases and the J gene lost 3 bases, with 8 bases spanning the gap. Here the CDR3 reads CASSLTVFYEQYF. The CDR3 DNA reads as TGTGCCAGCAGTTTAACTGTTTTCTACGAGCAGTACTTC.

This clonotype has a count of ten or more. The chain carries TRBV5-1 and TRBJ2-7; 7 nucleotides line up with TRBD1. The V gene's germline CDR1 is SGHRS and CDR2 YFSETQ. V gave up 0 bases and J gave up 1 base; unmatched junction bases: 7. There are 16 residues in the CDR3. As DNA, the CDR3 is TGCGCCAGCAGCTTGGAGATTCGGACAGGTTCCTACGAGCAGTACTTC. The encoded protein is CASSLEIRTGSYEQYF. The variable domain in full, with the rest retrieved from reference TRBV5-1 and TRBJ2-7, is KAGVTQTPRYLIKTRGQQVTLSCSPISGHRSVSWYQQTPGQGLQFLFEYFSETQRNKGNFPGRFSGRQFSNSRSEMNVSTLELGDSALYLCASSLEIRTGSYEQYFGPGTRLTVT.

This clonotype has ten or more counts. This sequence joins TRBV20-1 and TRBJ2-1; maybe TRBD1 (6 bases). The V end lost 6 bases, the J end lost 6 bases, and 12 bases lay between the germline ends. The CDR3 contains 12 residues. Germline assignment: CDR1 DFQATT and CDR2 SNEGSKA (reference sequence). This chain's CDR3 is CSAPGQTNEQFF. The CDR3, as DNA: TGCAGTGCCCCAGGACAGACCAATGAGCAGTTCTTC.

This clonotype was seen ten or more times. The genes are TRBV20-1 and TRBJ2-2; D perhaps matches TRBD1 (5 bases). The ends were cut back, 6 bases at V and 3 bases at J, with 14 bases in the middle. This CDR3 contains 14 residues. Germline V gene data show CDR1 as DFQATT and CDR2 as SNEGSKA (reference sequence). The CDR3 loop is CSAHTGQYTGELFF. Here the CDR3 DNA reads TGCAGTGCGCATACAGGCCAGTACACCGGGGAGCTGTTTTTT.

This clonotype has ten or more counts. This sequence joins TRBV9 and TRBJ2-2; 10 bases are a match to TRBD2. V shed 1 base and J 10 bases; nucleotides not matched to a gene: 4. Germline CDR1 SGDLS, CDR2 YYNGEE. This CDR3 comprises 14 residues. The CDR3 DNA sequence: TGTGCCAGCAGCGTACTGAGCGGGGGGGTGGAGCTGTTTTTT. Encoded protein: CASSVLSGGVELFF.

In this sample, this clonotype turned up many times. CDR3 sequence reads: CASSLAGGFGNEQYF. As DNA, the CDR3 is TGCGCCAGCAGCTTGGCCGGCGGGTTTGGGAACGAGCAGTACTTC. The chain carries TRBV5-1 and TRBJ2-7, with D possibly being TRBD2 (5 bases). The CDR3 runs 15 residues. CDR1 is SGHRS and CDR2 is YFSETQ in the germline V gene. Trimming took 0 bases from V and 5 from J, leaving 15 bases between them. The entire variable domain, with the rest obtained from reference TRBV5-1 and TRBJ2-7, is as follows: KAGVTQTPRYLIKTRGQQVTLSCSPISGHRSVSWYQQTPGQGLQFLFEYFSETQRNKGNFPGRFSGRQFSNSRSEMNVSTLELGDSALYLCASSLAGGFGNEQYFGPGTRLTVT.

This clonotype was counted ten times or more. The rearrangement links TRBV4-3 to TRBJ2-3; 9 bases are shared with TRBD2. The CDR3 length is 19 residues. V was pared by 1 base and J by 0 bases, with 11 bases of the junction left unmatched. Germline V lookup: CDR1 LGHNA, CDR2 YSLEER. The CDR3 nucleotides are TGCGCCAGCAGCCAAGGGGGCGGCCGACTAGCGGTTAGCACAGATACGCAGTATTTT. Translated, it gives CASSQGGGRLAVSTDTQYF.

The chain links TRBV20-1 to TRBJ2-5; D unresolved. V was shortened by 2 bases and J by 4 bases, with 11 bases between the two germline ends. The CDR3 covers 13 residues. Germline CDR1 reads DFQATT; CDR2 reads SNEGSKA (reference sequence). CDR3 in amino acids: CSARQAQPETQYF. The CDR3 bases are TGCAGTGCTAGACAGGCCCAGCCAGAGACCCAGTACTTC.

This clonotype was seen just once. The chain recombines TRBV20-1 with TRBJ2-3; TRBD2 agrees at 10 bases. The germline V gene has CDR1 DFQATT and CDR2 SNEGSKA (reference sequence). CDR3 size: 15 residues. J gave up 4 bases and V 5 bases, and 9 bases lay outside the gene matches. The CDR3 is CSAPPSGSEPDTQYF. In DNA form, the CDR3 reads TGCAGTGCTCCCCCTAGCGGGAGTGAGCCAGATACGCAGTATTTT.

This clonotype was picked up a small number of times. The chain combines TRBV30 with TRBJ2-1, with a tentative D call TRBD2 (5 bases). V lost 2 bases and J 5 bases, leaving 19 bases between the germline ends. The CDR3 sequence is 16 residues long. Germline V gene sequence: CDR1 GTSNPN, CDR2 SVGIG (reference sequence). CDR3 nucleotide sequence: TGTGCCTGGAGTTCAACTAGACTCGCATCCCACAATGAGCAGTTCTTC. This encodes CAWSSTRLASHNEQFF.

This clonotype occurred many times. J is TRBJ2-5 and V is TRBV9; 7 bases match TRBD2. The V segment lost 3 bases and the J segment 0 bases; nucleotides outside the gene matches: 8. The CDR3 runs 16 residues. Germline values: CDR1 SGDLS, CDR2 YYNGEE. The DNA of the CDR3 is TGTGCCAGCAGCGCTGTTGCCGGGAGGCACCAAGAGACCCAGTACTTC. Encoded protein: CASSAVAGRHQETQYF.

Ten or more counts support this clonotype. The chain recombines TRBV12-3 or TRBV12-4 with TRBJ1-5, with a possible D match to TRBD1 (5 bases). The CDR3 loop spans 18 amino acids. The ends were cut back, 3 bases at V and 0 bases at J, with 18 bases in the middle. The CDR3 coding sequence is TGTGCCAGCAGTTTGGGTAGGGGCCCCGGGTATAGCAATCAGCCCCAGCATTTT. This encodes CASSLGRGPGYSNQPQHF.

This clonotype showed up many times. This chain joins TRBV6-5 and TRBJ2-6, with D perhaps TRBD1 (6 bases). The V gene lost 1 base and the J gene lost 2 bases, with 12 bases spanning the gap. The length of the CDR3 is 17 residues. Looked up from germline, CDR1 is MNHEY and CDR2 is SVGAGI. DNA of the CDR3: TGTGCCAGCAGTTACTTGGACAGAGATCCTGGGGCCAACGTCCTGACTTTC. This gives the protein CASSYLDRDPGANVLTF.

This clonotype appeared many times. The chain uses TRBV29-1 and TRBJ2-1, with D unresolved. The CDR3 sequence is 11 residues long. Per the germline V gene, CDR1 is SQVTM and CDR2 is ANQGSEA. The ends were cut back, 7 bases at V and 0 bases at J, with 4 bases in the middle. The CDR3 DNA is TGCAGCGGTGACTCCTACAATGAGCAGTTCTTC. Its protein product is CSGDSYNEQFF.

This clonotype was seen only a few times. The V call is TRBV12-3 or TRBV12-4, the J call TRBJ1-1, with D unresolved. The CDR3 is 14 residues long. V was trimmed by 1 base and J by 8 bases, leaving 14 bases between them. The CDR3 DNA sequence: TGTGCCAGCAGTTTAGGGCAAACCCACGGGGAAGCTTTCTTT. Its translation: CASSLGQTHGEAFF.

This clonotype was seen many times. This chain uses TRBV7-9 with TRBJ2-5; TRBD2 agrees at 13 bases. The germline V gene has CDR1 SEHNR and CDR2 FQNEAQ (reference sequence). The ends lost 5 bases at V and 2 bases at J; junction bases unmatched: 5. This CDR3 has 16 residues. The CDR3 reads CASSIPGLAGQETQYF. The CDR3 DNA is TGTGCCAGCAGCATCCCGGGACTAGCGGGACAAGAGACCCAGTACTTC.

At least ten counts were recorded for this clonotype. The V gene is TRBV29-1, the J gene TRBJ2-4; 12 bases match TRBD2. J lost 0 bases, V lost 7 bases, and 10 bases had no gene match. The CDR3 runs 17 residues. Per germline, CDR1 SQVTM and CDR2 ANQGSEA. The CDR3 reads CSARGPSGGVAKNIQYF. CDR3 coding DNA: TGCAGCGCCCGCGGGCCTAGCGGGGGGGTAGCCAAAAACATTCAGTACTTC.

This clonotype was seen ten or more times. The J gene is TRBJ1-1, the V gene TRBV7-9; D unresolved. The CDR3 consists of 14 residues. The germline gives CDR1 SEHNR, CDR2 FQNEAQ (reference sequence). Between the trimmed V and J ends, which lost 0 bases and 3 bases, there was a span of 8 bases. The CDR3 DNA follows: TGTGCCAGCAGCTTAGCGGTGGGAGACACTGAAGCTTTCTTT. It codes for CASSLAVGDTEAFF.

This clonotype was seen ten or more times. The genes are TRBV7-2 and TRBJ1-1; TRBD1 agrees at 7 bases. The CDR3 loop spans 17 amino acids. The V and J ends lost 5 bases and 5 bases, in that order; junction bases with no gene match: 17. Germline CDR1 is SGHTA and CDR2 is FQGNSA. This CDR3 is CASSPTGTRSTRTEAFF. The CDR3 nucleotides are TGTGCCAGCAGCCCGACAGGGACCCGTTCAACGAGGACTGAAGCTTTCTTT.